What follows are 2 T cell receptor beta chains derived from one specimen sequenced in a study of T cell repertoires in cytomegalovirus infection. Each CDR3 protein is one row after TCRdb ran MiXCR on the reads. The sample includes around 240,000 distinct CDR3 sequences, approximately 24% seen only once; the top ten take roughly 20%. Sample: CD8+ T cells from PBMCs. These receptors were collected from a human donor in good health (CMV status not recorded). Some clones in this sample may be carry-over from other donors' samples.

This clonotype showed up just a few times. The chain employs TRBV3-1 and TRBJ1-1, with D perhaps TRBD1 (6 bases). The CDR3 length is 18 residues. CDR1 and CDR2 (germline): LGHDT, YNNKEL (reference sequence). V was cut by 3 bases and J by 2 bases, with 22 bases left in between. The CDR3 coding sequence is TGTGCCAGCAGCCAGGGGGGCGGGCAGGGGTTGGTTAACACTGAAGCTTTCTTT. It yields the protein CASSQGGGQGLVNTEAFF. Combining the CDR3 with reference TRBV3-1 and TRBJ1-1 gives the whole variable domain DTAVSQTPKYLVTQMGNDKSIKCEQNLGHDTMYWYKQDSKKFLKIMFSYNNKELIINETVPNRFSPKSPDKAHLNLHINSLELGDSAVYFCASSQGGGQGLVNTEAFFGQGTRLTVV.

V is TRBV12-3 or TRBV12-4 and J is TRBJ1-2, with 8 bases that match TRBD1. CDR3 length: 14 amino acids. The V and J ends lost 6 bases and 6 bases, in that order; junction bases with no gene match: 9. CDR3 amino acids: CASSPEDRANGYTF. CDR3 nucleotide sequence: TGTGCCAGCAGCCCCGAGGACAGGGCAAATGGCTACACCTTC.